The clone carrying this TCR beta chain occurred a few times. This sample is part of a study of identical twins. TCRdb reprocessed the 5' RACE reads with MiXCR, giving one entry per CDR3 protein. The table records more than 600,000 distinct CDR3 sequences, about 18% of them present only once. The CDR3 contains 12 residues. V was pared by 4 bases and J by 6 bases, with 10 bases between. The germline gives CDR1 SGHAT, CDR2 FQNNGV. This sample was shared with a second study, whose subject was T cells expressing NK-cell markers.

The clonotype was recovered from a woman younger than 35 in good health. The source material was PBMCs. The chain couples TRBV11-2 to TRBJ2-7; D gene uncertain. The CDR3 here is CASSSDTREQYF. The CDR3, as DNA: TGTGCCAGCAGCTCAGATACTCGCGAGCAGTACTTC.